One sample yielded the 19 T cell receptor beta chains listed below, sequenced in a study of cytomegalovirus exposure and HLA in healthy donors (dated by TCRdb to about 2017). To prepare the library, the immunoSEQ multiplex PCR assay was applied. For the multiplex PCR, a mixture combining 60 forward primers for TCR Vbeta segments and 13 reverse primers for TCR Jbeta segments was used. TCRdb took over this immuneACCESS table, retaining in-frame rearrangements with V and J assigned. Such tables are incomplete; in checked studies, under half of the missing clones stem from an unresolved V gene, and the remainder is unexplained. In all, the sample holds over 80,000 clones, and 65% to 80% of those were seen once. Of the sample, around 15% is held by the ten largest clones. Sequencing was carried out using PBMCs. The origin of the receptors is a man aged 55 to 69 in good health and CMV-seropositive.

V is TRBV6-1 and J is TRBJ1-2, with D possibly being TRBD1 (6 bases). The ends were cut back, 2 bases at V and 4 bases at J, with 11 bases in the middle. The CDR3 extends over 14 amino acids. Germline CDR1 is MNHNS and CDR2 is SASEGT. The CDR3 nucleotides read TGTGCCAGCAGTGAAATTACAGGGTCCTATGGCTACACCTTC. Translation: CASSEITGSYGYTF.

The rearrangement joins TRBV6-1 to TRBJ2-5; 8 positions agree with TRBD2. V was clipped by 4 bases and J by 5 bases; unmatched bases: 15. Per germline, CDR1 MNHNS and CDR2 SASEGT. This CDR3 comprises 17 residues. This CDR3 is CASSVHPSTGGLETQYF. In nucleotides, the CDR3 is TGTGCCAGCAGTGTCCACCCGTCAACGGGGGGGCTCGAGACCCAGTACTTC.

The chain couples TRBV7-3 to TRBJ2-1; D may be TRBD2 (5 bases). Germline CDR1 and CDR2: SGHTA and FQGTGA. V lost 3 bases to trimming and J lost 7 bases, with 16 bases between them. There are 15 residues in the CDR3. The CDR3 DNA follows: TGTGCCAGCAGCTTCTCCCCCGGACTTGGAAATGAGCAGTTCTTC. It translates to CASSFSPGLGNEQFF.

The chain couples TRBV5-1 to TRBJ2-5; 10 bases are a match to TRBD2. The CDR3 loop spans 14 amino acids. Trimming removed 4 bases from V and 5 bases from J; junction bases left unmatched: 5. Germline V lookup: CDR1 SGHRS, CDR2 YFSETQ. Here the CDR3 DNA reads TGCGCCAGCAGCCCAGCGGGGGGGCTGGAGACCCAGTACTTC. It is translated as CASSPAGGLETQYF.

V usage is TRBV5-1 and J usage is TRBJ2-1; D possibly corresponds to TRBD1 (6 bases). Germline CDR1 reads SGHRS; CDR2 reads YFSETQ. This CDR3 spans 14 amino acids. V shed 0 bases and J shed 15 bases, with 19 bases lying between them. In DNA form, the CDR3 reads TGCGCCAGCAGCTTGGAAATGGGGGCTCCCCAGGGGTTCTTC. Encoded protein: CASSLEMGAPQGFF.

V is TRBV4-1 and J is TRBJ2-6; a possible D gene is TRBD1 (6 bases). Germline assignment: CDR1 MGHRA and CDR2 YSYEKL. There are 18 residues in the CDR3. Trimming stripped 1 base from V and 4 bases from J, with 17 bases between. The CDR3 loop is CASSQAGDKALGANVLTF. In nucleotides, the CDR3 is TGCGCCAGCAGCCAAGCTGGGGACAAGGCCTTAGGGGCCAACGTCCTGACTTTC.

This chain links TRBV18 with TRBJ2-4; TRBD1 matches 9 bases. The germline CDR1 and CDR2 sequences are KGHSH and LQKENI. This CDR3 has 14 amino acids. V was pared by 2 bases and J by 11 bases, with 7 bases of the junction left unmatched. DNA for the CDR3: TGTGCCAGCTCACCAAAGGACAGGGGCAACGTTCAGTACTTC. Amino acids: CASSPKDRGNVQYF.

This chain connects TRBV7-9 to TRBJ1-5, with D possibly being TRBD1 (6 bases). The germline V gene has CDR1 SEHNR and CDR2 FQNEAQ (reference sequence). V gave up 2 bases and J gave up 7 bases, with 12 bases separating them. There are 14 residues in the CDR3. CDR3 nucleotides: TGTGCCAGCAGCTTATCAGGGGTAGGGCAGCCCCAGCATTTT. As protein: CASSLSGVGQPQHF.

The CDR3 coding sequence is TGTGCCAGCTCACCCTCAACTCCTAATGAGCAGTACTTC. It codes for CASSPSTPNEQYF. The genes are TRBV18 and TRBJ2-7; D unclear. The CDR3 totals 13 residues. Germline CDR1 is KGHSH and CDR2 is LQKENI. Between the trimmed V and J ends, which lost 3 bases and 7 bases, there was a span of 13 bases.

The chain joins TRBV5-8 to TRBJ2-7, with 7 bases that match TRBD1. This CDR3 spans 13 amino acids. V lost 4 bases, J lost 9 bases, and 10 bases stayed unmatched. Germline V CDR1 and CDR2: SGHTS, YDEGEE. The CDR3 sequence is CASSRTGRSGQYF. CDR3 nucleotide sequence: TGTGCCAGCAGCCGGACAGGAAGGTCCGGGCAGTACTTC.

The V gene is TRBV4-3, the J gene TRBJ2-3, with TRBD2 matching over 12 bases. Unmatched junction bases numbered 8, after V lost 3 bases and J lost 4 bases. Germline-derived CDR1 and CDR2 are LGHNA and YSLEER. The length of the CDR3 is 17 residues. CDR3 coding DNA: TGCGCCAGCAGCCACCCGTCGACTAGCGGGGGCCCAGATACGCAGTATTTT. It encodes CASSHPSTSGGPDTQYF.

The rearrangement links TRBV5-1 to TRBJ1-6; D possibly corresponds to TRBD1 (5 bases). Germline V gene data show CDR1 as SGHRS and CDR2 as YFSETQ. The CDR3 is 14 residues long. The germline V and J ends were trimmed by 1 base and 10 bases, with 12 bases remaining between them. The CDR3 loop is CASSLWGGRSPLHF. The DNA for the CDR3 is TGCGCCAGCAGCTTGTGGGGGGGACGGTCACCCCTCCACTTT.

The gene calls are TRBV6-1 and TRBJ1-3; D perhaps matches TRBD1 (5 bases). Germline-derived CDR1 and CDR2 are MNHNS and SASEGT. Trimming removed 0 bases at V and 3 bases at J, with 6 bases between. The CDR3 totals 14 residues. This CDR3 reads CASSEAGGGNTIYF. In DNA, the CDR3 is TGTGCCAGCAGTGAAGCGGGGGGTGGAAACACCATATATTTT.

The genes are TRBV5-6 and TRBJ2-6, with D perhaps matching TRBD1 (6 bases). V was cut by 3 bases and J by 13 bases, with 23 bases left in between. The CDR3 loop spans 16 amino acids. The germline V gene has CDR1 SGHDT and CDR2 YYEEEE. The CDR3 is CASSSGDPSQGRVLTF. The CDR3 DNA follows: TGTGCCAGCAGCTCAGGGGACCCAAGCCAGGGAAGGGTCCTGACTTTC.

The rearrangement links TRBV5-4 to TRBJ2-5; 8 bases align to TRBD2. The germline CDR1 and CDR2 sequences are SGHNT and YYREEE (reference sequence). Trimming at V came to 0 bases and at J to 2 bases, leaving 6 bases not matched to a gene. CDR3 length: 16 amino acids. The CDR3 DNA sequence: TGTGCCAGCAGCTTGGTTTCGCGGGGGGCACAAGAGACCCAGTACTTC. Amino acids: CASSLVSRGAQETQYF.

The V and J genes are TRBV7-9 and TRBJ2-7; the match to TRBD1 covers 7 bases. Per germline, CDR1 SEHNR and CDR2 FQNEAQ (reference sequence). J gave up 2 bases and V 1 base, and 5 bases lay outside the gene matches. The CDR3 extends over 15 amino acids. CDR3 coding DNA: TGTGCCAGCAGCTTAGGAGAGGGGGCAGCCTACGAGCAGTACTTC. Amino acid sequence: CASSLGEGAAYEQYF.

J is TRBJ2-7 and V is TRBV7-6, with D uncertain. The ends were cut back, 4 bases at V and 7 bases at J, with 14 bases in the middle. Germline loops: CDR1 SGHVS, CDR2 FNYEAQ. The CDR3 spans 13 residues. CDR3 protein: CASSSRVFVEQYF. As DNA, the CDR3 is TGTGCCAGCAGCTCCCGGGTCTTTGTGGAGCAGTACTTC.

The chain links TRBV5-1 to TRBJ1-3, with 9 bases lining up with TRBD1. The CDR3 runs to 16 residues. The germline V gene encodes CDR1 SGHRS and CDR2 YFSETQ. After removal of 0 bases from V and 6 bases from J, the junction contained 7 bases not matched to a gene. The CDR3 coding sequence is TGCGCCAGCAGCTTGGAACCGGGACAGGGACAAAACACCATATATTTT. This sequence encodes CASSLEPGQGQNTIYF.

CDR3 sequence (DNA): TGTGCCAGCAGCTTAGTAGTAGGGGTTGGGGCCAACGTCCTGACTTTC. It yields the protein CASSLVVGVGANVLTF. The rearrangement joins TRBV11-2 to TRBJ2-6; D perhaps matches TRBD1 (5 bases). Trimming left V 1 base short and J 3 bases short, with 10 bases between. Germline V CDR1 and CDR2: SGHAT, FQNNGV. The CDR3 runs 16 residues.